These 25 T cell receptor beta chains originate from one sample sequenced in a study of blood T cell repertoires in COVID-19. Measured with immunoSEQ multiplex PCR; TCRdb has only the in-frame clones, and not every one. The sample has about 190,000 clones, more than 75% seen once. Sequencing used peripheral blood. These receptors all come from a man in his forties or fifties with active or convalescent COVID-19.

This sequence joins TRBV11-3 and TRBJ2-1; tentatively, D is TRBD1 (6 bases). The CDR3 has 16 residues. V shed 5 bases and J shed 6 bases, with 20 bases lying between them. The germline V gene encodes CDR1 SGHNT and CDR2 YENEEA. The chain's CDR3 is CASSPRTELSFNEQFF. The CDR3 DNA reads as TGTGCCAGCAGCCCCCGGACAGAACTGTCTTTCAATGAGCAGTTCTTC.

V gene TRBV27 combines with J gene TRBJ1-4; TRBD1 matches 11 bases. Germline V gene lookup returns CDR1 MNHEY and CDR2 SMNVEV (reference sequence). J was trimmed by 8 bases and V by 7 bases; bases with no gene match: 6. The CDR3 totals 14 residues. The CDR3 DNA reads as TGTGCCAGCACTGGACAGGGGGCTGGGGAAAAACTGTTTTTT. This encodes CASTGQGAGEKLFF.

This clone came up a few times. The V call is TRBV7-8, the J call TRBJ1-3, with TRBD1 matching 7 bases. The length of the CDR3 is 15 residues. Trimming removed 4 bases from V and 0 bases from J; junction bases left unmatched: 3. Germline V CDR1 and CDR2: SGHVS, FQNEAQ. The CDR3 here is CASSWDSSSGNTIYF. CDR3 DNA: TGTGCCAGCAGCTGGGACAGCTCCTCTGGAAACACCATATATTTT.

The CDR3 sequence: CASSQPGSRSGEQYF. In DNA form, the CDR3 reads TGTGCCAGCAGCCAACCTGGCAGCCGGTCCGGGGAGCAGTACTTC. The chain couples TRBV3-1 (or the pseudogene TRBV3-2) to TRBJ2-7; D unclear. Germline CDR1 and CDR2: LGHDT and YNNKEL (reference sequence). V dropped 2 bases and J dropped 7 bases, with 18 bases sitting between them. The CDR3 has 15 amino acids.

V gene TRBV6-2 or TRBV6-3 combines with J gene TRBJ2-5; D unresolved. CDR1 and CDR2 from the germline V gene are MNHEY and SVGEGT. V shed 0 bases and J shed 5 bases, with 10 bases lying between them. The CDR3 is made up of 14 amino acids. In DNA, the CDR3 is TGTGCCAGCAGTTACTCGGGCAGTTCCGAGACCCAGTACTTC. Translated: CASSYSGSSETQYF.

The V call is TRBV4-1, the J call TRBJ1-2; TRBD1 matches 10 bases. J lost 6 bases, V lost 4 bases, and 5 bases had no gene match. CDR3 length: 14 amino acids. Looked up from germline, CDR1 is MGHRA and CDR2 is YSYEKL. CDR3 nucleotides: TGCGCCAGCAGCCCAACCGGGACAGGGGATGGCTACACCTTC. Translating gives CASSPTGTGDGYTF.

CDR3 protein: CASSEANRGRRAEAFF. The CDR3 DNA follows: TGTGCCAGCAGTGAAGCGAACAGGGGGCGCAGGGCTGAAGCTTTCTTT. The chain couples TRBV6-1 to TRBJ1-1; 9 nucleotides align to TRBD1. Germline CDR1 and CDR2: MNHNS and SASEGT. Trimming cost V 0 bases and J 6 bases; bases outside gene matches: 8. The CDR3 spans 16 residues.

This chain connects TRBV6-6 to TRBJ2-3, with 7 bases matching TRBD2. V lost 7 bases to trimming and J lost 2 bases; unmatched junction nucleotides: 6. The CDR3 is 14 residues long. CDR1 MNHNY and CDR2 SVGAGI come from the germline V gene (reference sequence). The CDR3 sequence: CASTTGGFTDTQYF. The CDR3 nucleotides read TGTGCCAGCACCACCGGGGGGTTCACAGATACGCAGTATTTT.

V and J are TRBV27 and TRBJ1-2; the D gene is possibly TRBD1 (6 bases). Trimming shortened V by 4 bases and J by 7 bases, and 13 bases separated the two germline ends. Germline-derived CDR1 and CDR2 are MNHEY and SMNVEV (reference sequence). CDR3 length equals 13 residues. Written as DNA, the CDR3 is TGTGCCAGCAGTTCCCAAGGGGGTCTTGGCTACACCTTC. Its translation is CASSSQGGLGYTF.

This clone is a singleton in its sample. The rearrangement uses TRBV7-6 and TRBJ2-7, with 14 nucleotides matching TRBD2. The CDR3 covers 15 residues. V lost 5 bases to trimming and J lost 5 bases; unmatched junction nucleotides: 5. Germline CDR1 and CDR2: SGHVS and FNYEAQ. CDR3 region: CASSPGTSGSHEQYF. The CDR3 coding sequence is TGTGCCAGCAGCCCCGGGACTAGCGGGAGTCACGAGCAGTACTTC.

This clone has just one count. The genes are TRBV28 and TRBJ2-2; 9 positions agree with TRBD1. J lost 5 bases, V lost 8 bases, and 0 bases had no gene match. The CDR3 consists of 12 residues. Looked up from germline, CDR1 is MDHEN and CDR2 is SYDVKM. In nucleotides, the CDR3 is TGTGCCAGCGGGACAGGGACCGGGGAGCTGTTTTTT. Translated: CASGTGTGELFF.

The chain uses TRBV14 and TRBJ2-6; D might be TRBD1 (5 bases). Germline CDR1 SGHDN, CDR2 FVKESK. V was trimmed by 4 bases and J by 2 bases, leaving 9 bases between them. The length of the CDR3 is 15 residues. The CDR3 is CASSPVRAGANVLTF. CDR3 coding DNA: TGTGCCAGCAGCCCGGTCAGGGCTGGGGCCAACGTCCTGACTTTC.

CDR3: CASRVSEGWQPQHF. CDR3 coding DNA: TGTGCCAGCAGAGTCTCCGAGGGCTGGCAGCCCCAGCATTTT. The V gene is TRBV28, the J gene TRBJ1-5, with D unresolved. The CDR3 is 14 residues long. From germline, CDR1 is MDHEN and CDR2 SYDVKM. V was cut by 6 bases and J by 7 bases, with 16 bases left in between.

V gene TRBV27 combines with J gene TRBJ1-1; D possibly corresponds to TRBD1 (5 bases). Germline V gene lookup returns CDR1 MNHEY and CDR2 SMNVEV (reference sequence). Between the trimmed V and J ends, which lost 2 bases and 5 bases, there was a span of 6 bases. CDR3 length equals 12 residues. As DNA, the CDR3 is TGTGCCAGCAGTTTACGGGGGACTGAAGCTTTCTTT. This sequence encodes CASSLRGTEAFF.

This sequence joins TRBV5-5 and TRBJ1-1; D remains unclear. Germline lookup yields CDR1 SGHKS and CDR2 YYEKEE (reference sequence). V was shortened by 4 bases and J by 0 bases, with 19 bases between the two germline ends. The CDR3 extends over 17 amino acids. The CDR3 loop is CASSPAQEGWVNTEAFF. The CDR3 DNA is TGTGCCAGCAGCCCGGCTCAAGAGGGCTGGGTGAACACTGAAGCTTTCTTT.

Only one count was recorded for this clone. The chain uses TRBV6-6 and TRBJ2-7; D is possibly TRBD2 (5 bases). This CDR3 contains 18 residues. V shed 5 bases and J shed 4 bases, with 27 bases lying between them. Germline V gene data show CDR1 as MNHNY and CDR2 as SVGAGI (reference sequence). DNA of the CDR3: TGTGCCAGCAGTCGACGGACTGGCTTAGGACCTGGTCTTTACGAGCAGTACTTC. This codes for CASSRRTGLGPGLYEQYF.

V is TRBV2 and J is TRBJ1-4; 10 bases match TRBD1. The CDR3 runs to 14 residues. CDR1 is SNHLY and CDR2 is FYNNEI in the germline V gene. The trim removed 7 bases at V and 7 bases at J, leaving 6 bases unmatched. The CDR3 coding sequence is TGTGCCAGCACACCGGGACAGGGGATTGAAAAACTGTTTTTT. Amino acids: CASTPGQGIEKLFF.

The rearrangement joins TRBV19 to TRBJ1-1; TRBD1 matches at 10 bases. Germline CDR1 and CDR2: LNHDA and SQIVND (reference sequence). Trimming took 5 bases from V and 3 from J; bases not matched to a gene: 6. CDR3 length equals 15 residues. For the CDR3, the DNA is TGTGCCAGTAGTTTCAAGACAGGGGGCGACACTGAAGCTTTCTTT. The encoded protein is CASSFKTGGDTEAFF.

This chain connects TRBV27 to TRBJ1-2, with D possibly being TRBD1 (6 bases). Per the germline V gene, CDR1 is MNHEY and CDR2 is SMNVEV (reference sequence). The V end was cut by 2 bases, the J end by 4 bases, with 14 bases between. The CDR3 has 15 amino acids. The CDR3 loop reads CASSLGQIPLYGYTF. DNA of the CDR3: TGTGCCAGCAGTTTAGGACAGATCCCTCTCTATGGCTACACCTTC.

The J gene is TRBJ2-7, the V gene TRBV6-5; 10 nucleotides line up with TRBD1. Per the germline V gene, CDR1 is MNHEY and CDR2 is SVGAGI. The CDR3 is 13 amino acids. Trimming took 4 bases from V and 5 from J; bases not matched to a gene: 2. In nucleotides, the CDR3 is TGTGCCAGCAGTTCGGACAGGGGGGACGAGCAGTACTTC. Amino acids: CASSSDRGDEQYF.

The chain is built from TRBV7-9 and TRBJ1-1; D is unresolved. Trimming left V 5 bases short and J 1 base short, with 14 bases between. Per the germline V gene, CDR1 is SEHNR and CDR2 is FQNEAQ (reference sequence). CDR3 length: 15 residues. The CDR3, as DNA: TGTGCCAGCAGCGTCCGGGAATCGGGGAACACTGAAGCTTTCTTT. Translation: CASSVRESGNTEAFF.

This clone was recorded only once. The genes are TRBV11-2 and TRBJ1-1; 9 bases map to TRBD1. The germline V gene has CDR1 SGHAT and CDR2 FQNNGV. The CDR3 is 13 residues long. With 5 bases clipped from V and 2 bases from J, the junction kept 0 bases outside the gene matches. The CDR3 DNA is TGTGCCAGCAGCACAGGGGGCAACACTGAAGCTTTCTTT. Its protein is CASSTGGNTEAFF.

The rearrangement joins TRBV6-4 to TRBJ1-1; 11 bases line up with TRBD1. Germline loops: CDR1 MRHNA, CDR2 SNTAGT. The CDR3 has 17 residues. Trimming at V came to 6 bases and at J to 1 base, leaving 10 bases not matched to a gene. CDR3: CASRSPGQGDKNTEAFF. CDR3 bases: TGTGCCAGCAGGTCACCGGGACAGGGGGATAAGAACACTGAAGCTTTCTTT.

The gene calls are TRBV7-3 and TRBJ1-6; 7 nucleotides line up with TRBD1. V shed 3 bases and J 6 bases; nucleotides not matched to a gene: 5. The CDR3 consists of 15 residues. The germline V gene has CDR1 SGHTA and CDR2 FQGTGA. In nucleotides, the CDR3 is TGTGCCAGCAGCTTGACAGGGTTGGGTAATTCACCCCTCCACTTT. Amino acids: CASSLTGLGNSPLHF.

The V and J genes are TRBV2 and TRBJ2-7, with 8 bases aligning to TRBD2. Per the germline V gene, CDR1 is SNHLY and CDR2 is FYNNEI. Trimming took 6 bases from V and 6 from J; bases not matched to a gene: 10. CDR3 length: 14 amino acids. The CDR3: CASSPGGGFGEQYF. DNA of the CDR3: TGTGCCAGCAGCCCTGGCGGGGGGTTCGGCGAGCAGTACTTC.